The 10 T cell receptor beta chains below come from one sample, sequenced in a study of shared clonotypes between healthy human individuals. Naivety among CD8 cells was defined by CD45RO negativity and positive CCR7 selection, thereby excluding terminally differentiated effector memory CD45RA+ cells. Profiled with immunoSEQ multiplex PCR; TCRdb holds only in-frame clones, not every one. The table lists more than 2 million clones, approximately 92% of them singletons. Sequences were obtained from naive CD8+ T cells from PBMCs. These receptors were collected from a man aged 18 to 30 in good health. Some clones in this sample may be carry-over from other donors' samples.

On this clone: The identical CDR3 is also encoded by other nucleotide sequences in the sample. The CDR3 here is CASSQGSSYEQYF. The CDR3 DNA is TGTGCCAGCAGCCAGGGGAGCTCCTACGAGCAGTACTTC. The chain recombines TRBV9 with TRBJ2-7; TRBD1 might be the D (6 bases). Germline CDR1 is SGDLS and CDR2 is YYNGEE. CDR3 length: 13 residues. Trimming left V 4 bases short and J 0 bases short, with 8 bases between.

The chain carries TRBV9 and TRBJ1-4; 8 nucleotides match TRBD1. J was trimmed by 8 bases and V by 1 base; bases with no gene match: 7. This CDR3 is built from 15 residues. Germline V gives CDR1 SGDLS, CDR2 YYNGEE. This chain's CDR3 is CASSVSGGSREKLFF. The CDR3 DNA follows: TGTGCCAGCAGCGTATCAGGGGGCAGTCGGGAAAAACTGTTTTTT.

V usage is TRBV7-2 and J usage is TRBJ2-7; TRBD1 aligns across 10 bases. Losses at the gene ends were 5 bases for V and 2 bases for J; bases not matched to a gene: 9. Looked up from germline, CDR1 is SGHTA and CDR2 is FQGNSA. This CDR3 is built from 16 residues. CDR3 sequence: CASSENAGTGAYEQYF. The CDR3 nucleotides are TGTGCCAGCAGCGAAAACGCCGGGACAGGGGCCTACGAGCAGTACTTC.

This clone appeared a single time. The rearrangement links TRBV9 to TRBJ2-3; D possibly matches TRBD1 or TRBD2 (7 bases each). The CDR3 has 17 amino acids. The V gene lost 1 base and the J gene lost 3 bases, with 18 bases spanning the gap. Looked up from germline, CDR1 is SGDLS and CDR2 is YYNGEE. For the CDR3, the DNA is TGTGCCAGCAGCGTAAGTCCCCGACAGGGAGGGACAGATACGCAGTATTTT. This translates into CASSVSPRQGGTDTQYF.

J is TRBJ2-3 and V is TRBV14, with 7 bases identical to TRBD1. The germline V gene encodes CDR1 SGHDN and CDR2 FVKESK. CDR3 length: 16 amino acids. Germline trimming cut 2 bases from V and 2 bases from J; bases unmatched to any gene: 7. CDR3 sequence: CASSQNLQGITDTQYF. The CDR3 DNA reads as TGTGCCAGCAGCCAAAATTTACAGGGGATCACAGATACGCAGTATTTT.

The CDR3 here is CATRRRDSPYNEQFF. The CDR3 DNA sequence: TGTGCCACCAGGAGACGGGACAGTCCCTACAATGAGCAGTTCTTC. The V gene is TRBV14, the J gene TRBJ2-1; 7 nucleotides agree with TRBD1. CDR3 length: 15 amino acids. Per the germline V gene, CDR1 is SGHDN and CDR2 is FVKESK. V was pared by 10 bases and J by 2 bases, with 11 bases of the junction left unmatched.

This clone has just one count. The chain employs TRBV9 and TRBJ2-5, with TRBD2 identical over 7 bases. This CDR3 contains 19 residues. V lost 4 bases, J lost 5 bases, and 23 bases stayed unmatched. Germline V gene lookup returns CDR1 SGDLS and CDR2 YYNGEE. The DNA of the CDR3 is TGTGCCAGCAGCCACAGCGTTTCCGGACCGGGAGGCCCGCCCGAGACCCAGTACTTC. It yields the protein CASSHSVSGPGGPPETQYF.

The chain employs TRBV25-1 and TRBJ1-2, with D maybe TRBD1 (6 bases). This CDR3 spans 16 amino acids. V was trimmed by 1 base and J by 8 bases, leaving 20 bases between them. The germline gives CDR1 MGHDK, CDR2 SYGVNS. The CDR3 protein is CASSEFLGAPSEGYTF. CDR3 bases: TGTGCCAGCAGTGAATTTCTGGGGGCCCCCTCCGAGGGCTACACCTTC.

In this sample, this clone turned up a few times. Other DNA sequences in the sample encode the same CDR3. The chain couples TRBV28 to TRBJ1-5; D unclear. Germline assignment: CDR1 MDHEN and CDR2 SYDVKM. The V end was cut by 3 bases, the J end by 0 bases, with 3 bases between. This CDR3 has 13 amino acids. The CDR3 here is CASSLASNQPQHF. The CDR3 nucleotides are TGTGCCAGCAGTTTGGCTAGCAATCAGCCCCAGCATTTT.

This rearrangement joins TRBV5-5 to TRBJ1-1, with D possibly matching TRBD1 (5 bases). V was pared by 1 base and J by 1 base, with 17 bases between. Germline V lookup: CDR1 SGHKS, CDR2 YYEKEE (reference sequence). This CDR3 contains 17 residues. Here the CDR3 DNA reads TGTGCCAGCAGCTTGTATGGGACCGCGGTGACGAACACTGAAGCTTTCTTT. Translating gives CASSLYGTAVTNTEAFF.